Presented here are 30 T cell receptor beta chains from one specimen sequenced in a study of OX40 agonist ivuxolimab in advanced cancers. Profiled with immunoSEQ multiplex PCR; TCRdb holds only in-frame clones, not every one. The sample lists approximately 89,000 clones, roughly 91% occurring once. Sequenced here: CD4+ or CD8+ T cells sorted from blood, sampled in a trial of the OX40 agonist ivuxolimab. Source of these receptors: an adult with an advanced solid tumor such as melanoma, head and neck, liver or kidney cancer.

The gene calls are TRBV6-1 and TRBJ2-7; D might be TRBD2 (6 bases). Trimming cost V 9 bases and J 7 bases, with 19 bases left between them. Germline values: CDR1 MNHNS, CDR2 SASEGT. The CDR3 sequence is 13 residues long. CDR3 nucleotides: TGTGCCAGTATCATCGGGGGAAGATGGGAGCAGTACTTC. Translating it yields CASIIGGRWEQYF.

This clone was counted only a few times. The V gene is TRBV4-2, the J gene TRBJ2-3; D possibly matches TRBD1 or TRBD2 (6 bases each). CDR1 LGHNA and CDR2 YNFKEQ come from the germline V gene. This CDR3 spans 17 amino acids. The germline V and J ends were trimmed by 0 bases and 4 bases, with 17 bases remaining between them. Written as DNA, the CDR3 is TGTGCCAGCAGCCAAGAATTAAGGGGGGCCGGGGCAGATACGCAGTATTTT. Amino acid sequence: CASSQELRGAGADTQYF.

The chain is built from TRBV19 and TRBJ1-5; D might be TRBD1 (6 bases). The germline CDR1 and CDR2 sequences are LNHDA and SQIVND (reference sequence). V lost 5 bases and J lost 2, with 7 bases in between. This CDR3 has 13 amino acids. The CDR3 spells CASSSGGNQPQHF. The CDR3 coding sequence is TGTGCCAGTAGTTCAGGGGGCAATCAGCCCCAGCATTTT.

The V call is TRBV7-2, the J call TRBJ2-1; perhaps TRBD2 as D (5 bases). V lost 2 bases, J lost 3 bases, and 8 bases lay in between. CDR3 size: 14 residues. CDR1 is SGHTA and CDR2 is FQGNSA in the germline V gene. The CDR3 here is CASSLTGDYNEQFF. In DNA form, the CDR3 reads TGTGCCAGCAGCTTAACCGGGGACTACAATGAGCAGTTCTTC.

V is TRBV18 and J is TRBJ2-2; D may match TRBD1 or TRBD2 (5 bases each). The length of the CDR3 is 13 residues. Germline CDR1 is KGHSH and CDR2 is LQKENI. V gave up 2 bases and J gave up 6 bases, with 7 bases separating them. The chain's CDR3 is CASSPGGSGELFF. The CDR3 nucleotides read TGTGCCAGCTCACCAGGGGGTTCCGGGGAGCTGTTTTTT.

This chain joins TRBV9 and TRBJ2-7; 7 nucleotides line up with TRBD2. With 0 bases clipped from V and 6 bases from J, the junction kept 9 bases outside the gene matches. The CDR3 has 15 residues. The germline gives CDR1 SGDLS, CDR2 YYNGEE. The CDR3 sequence: CASSVGPSGSSEQYF. The CDR3 DNA reads as TGTGCCAGCAGCGTAGGCCCTAGCGGATCGTCCGAGCAGTACTTC. The whole variable domain, remainder taken from reference TRBV9 and TRBJ2-7, is DSGVTQTPKHLITATGQRVTLRCSPRSGDLSVYWYQQSLDQGLQFLIQYYNGEERAKGNILERFSAQQFPDLHSELNLSSLELGDSALYFCASSVGPSGSSEQYFGPGTRLTVT.

The chain has TRBV18 and TRBJ2-3, with D tentatively TRBD2 (6 bases). Trimming shortened V by 1 base and J by 8 bases, and 13 bases separated the two germline ends. CDR1 is KGHSH and CDR2 is LQKENI in the germline V gene. This CDR3 has 14 residues. The CDR3 nucleotides are TGTGCCAGCTCACCACTGGGACTGGTCGGTACGCAGTATTTT. Translation: CASSPLGLVGTQYF.

This rearrangement joins TRBV5-1 to TRBJ2-7; possible D gene TRBD1, 5 bases. Trimming left V 4 bases short and J 4 bases short, with 6 bases between. Per germline, CDR1 SGHRS and CDR2 YFSETQ. The CDR3 totals 11 residues. The CDR3 coding sequence is TGCGCCAGCAGCGACAGTTACGAGCAGTACTTC. It codes for CASSDSYEQYF.

J is TRBJ2-2 and V is TRBV2; D tentatively fits TRBD1 or TRBD2 (5 bases each). Trimming stripped 5 bases from V and 4 bases from J, with 17 bases between. Germline assignment: CDR1 SNHLY and CDR2 FYNNEI. CDR3 length: 16 residues. The CDR3 loop reads CASSPLRDRSTGELFF. CDR3 bases: TGTGCCAGCAGTCCTCTCCGGGACCGATCCACCGGGGAGCTGTTTTTT.

The chain recombines TRBV18 with TRBJ2-3; D is unclear. This CDR3 region has 13 residues. V was cut by 3 bases and J by 1 base, with 5 bases left in between. Germline V gene sequence: CDR1 KGHSH, CDR2 LQKENI. The CDR3 sequence is CASSPGGTDTQYF. CDR3 in DNA: TGTGCCAGCTCACCCGGTGGCACAGATACGCAGTATTTT.

This clone was observed a handful of times. The J gene is TRBJ2-1, the V gene TRBV5-6; no firm D call. Trimming removed 6 bases at V and 8 bases at J, with 9 bases between. CDR1 is SGHDT and CDR2 is YYEEEE in the germline V gene. This CDR3 contains 11 residues. CDR3 in amino acids: CASTGGHEQFF. Here the CDR3 DNA reads TGTGCCAGCACCGGTGGGCATGAGCAGTTCTTC.

The chain carries TRBV5-1 and TRBJ1-1; D not resolved. Germline assignment: CDR1 SGHRS and CDR2 YFSETQ. The CDR3 totals 13 residues. Trimming shortened V by 3 bases and J by 0 bases, and 6 bases separated the two germline ends. The CDR3 region is CASSSQMNTEAFF. Written as DNA, the CDR3 is TGCGCCAGCAGCTCACAGATGAACACTGAAGCTTTCTTT.

The CDR3 region is CASAAYGYTF. For the CDR3, the DNA is TGTGCCAGCGCAGCGTATGGCTACACCTTC. V gene TRBV27 combines with J gene TRBJ1-2, with D hard to call. The CDR3 runs to 10 residues. The V and J ends lost 8 bases and 5 bases respectively, with 6 bases between them. Germline V gene sequence: CDR1 MNHEY, CDR2 SMNVEV (reference sequence).

The J gene is TRBJ2-2, the V gene TRBV21-1; the table's D call of TRBD2 was not tested on the DNA. TRBV21-1 is a documented pseudogene. This CDR3 has 21 residues. The CDR3 loop is CASSNGPVIYQREPTAGELFF. The CDR3 region has the DNA TGTGCCAGCAGCAATGGGCCAGTAATCTATCAGCGGGAGCCTACGGCCGGGGAGCTGTTTTTT.

This clone has a handful of counts. The chain is built from TRBV6-6 and TRBJ2-7; 10 bases align to TRBD2. There are 16 residues in the CDR3. The germline CDR1 and CDR2 sequences are MNHNY and SVGAGI (reference sequence). V lost 6 bases, J lost 5 bases, and 13 bases stayed unmatched. This CDR3 reads CASSEIAGGSSNEQYF. The DNA for the CDR3 is TGTGCCAGCAGCGAGATAGCGGGGGGTTCTTCCAACGAGCAGTACTTC.

The CDR3 DNA reads TGTGCCAGCAGTTACGACAGGCCCTCCTATAATTCACCCCTCCACTTT. Amino acid sequence: CASSYDRPSYNSPLHF. The gene calls are TRBV6-5 and TRBJ1-6; a possible D gene is TRBD1 (6 bases). From germline, CDR1 is MNHEY and CDR2 SVGAGI. The V end was cut by 2 bases, the J end by 0 bases, with 8 bases between. The CDR3 is 16 amino acids.

J is TRBJ2-7 and V is TRBV28; D may be TRBD1 (6 bases). Germline V gives CDR1 MDHEN, CDR2 SYDVKM. Trimming removed 6 bases at V and 4 bases at J, with 16 bases between. CDR3 length: 14 amino acids. DNA of the CDR3: TGTGCCAGCAGCCCAACAGGGTTCAATTACGAGCAGTACTTC. It encodes CASSPTGFNYEQYF.

The chain recombines TRBV4-3 with TRBJ2-1; D tentatively reads TRBD1 or TRBD2 (7 bases each). The CDR3 covers 16 residues. The germline V gene encodes CDR1 LGHNA and CDR2 YSLEER. Trimming stripped 0 bases from V and 3 bases from J, with 12 bases between. The CDR3 sequence is CASSQDPGGGYNEQFF. For the CDR3, the DNA is TGCGCCAGCAGCCAAGACCCAGGGGGGGGCTACAATGAGCAGTTCTTC.

This clone has more than one count but fewer than ten. V is TRBV4-3 and J is TRBJ1-6; tentatively, D is TRBD1 (6 bases). Germline values: CDR1 LGHNA, CDR2 YSLEER. V was clipped by 1 base and J by 7 bases, with 11 bases between them. The CDR3 spans 15 residues. The CDR3 nucleotides read TGCGCCAGCAGCCAAGCCCCGGGACAAAATTCACCCCTCCACTTT. Translating gives CASSQAPGQNSPLHF.

The rearrangement joins TRBV7-2 to TRBJ2-1; 12 nucleotides align to TRBD2. V lost 1 base and J lost 8; bases outside the gene matches: 3. CDR3 length: 15 amino acids. CDR1 and CDR2 from the germline V gene are SGHTA and FQGNSA. The CDR3 nucleotides are TGTGCCAGCAGCTTAGGACTAGCGGGAGTGGATGAGCAGTTCTTC. Translating it yields CASSLGLAGVDEQFF.

The chain carries TRBV28 and TRBJ1-2; D is perhaps TRBD1 (5 bases). V lost 5 bases and J lost 7, with 17 bases in between. The CDR3 has 14 amino acids. Germline CDR1 MDHEN, CDR2 SYDVKM. CDR3 sequence reads: CASSERDPRTGYTF. In DNA, the CDR3 is TGTGCCAGCAGTGAGCGGGACCCCAGGACTGGCTACACCTTC.

Notes on this clone: The junction and the germline gene differ at one end; a read error may be behind it. V and J are TRBV29-1 and TRBJ2-1, with 13 bases aligning to TRBD2. Germline CDR1 and CDR2: SQVTM and ANQGSEA. This CDR3 has 15 residues. CDR3 in amino acids: CSVDPRLAGGDERFF. In nucleotides, the CDR3 is TGCAGCGTTGATCCGAGACTAGCGGGGGGTGATGAGCGGTTCTTC.

The chain has TRBV29-1 and TRBJ2-5; the D call may be TRBD1 or TRBD2 (5 bases each). V lost 6 bases and J lost 5, with 19 bases in between. This CDR3 is built from 14 residues. The V gene's germline CDR1 is SQVTM and CDR2 ANQGSEA. In DNA form, the CDR3 reads TGCAGCGTCCGGGACCCAGGAGGAAAGGAGACCCAGTACTTC. Amino acids: CSVRDPGGKETQYF.

This clone came up once. The V and J genes are TRBV19 and TRBJ2-3; 9 positions match TRBD2. J gave up 1 base and V 6 bases, and 8 bases lay outside the gene matches. Germline values: CDR1 LNHDA, CDR2 SQIVND (reference sequence). The CDR3 runs to 16 residues. This CDR3 is CASRPPGLAGTDTQYF. DNA for the CDR3: TGTGCCAGTAGACCTCCGGGACTAGCCGGCACAGATACGCAGTATTTT.

The table lists this clone with a count of one. The V call is TRBV11-2, the J call TRBJ1-1, with D perhaps TRBD1 (6 bases). V lost 4 bases to trimming and J lost 4 bases, with 13 bases between them. Germline V gene sequence: CDR1 SGHAT, CDR2 FQNNGV. This CDR3 is 14 amino acids long. The CDR3 region is CASSSTTGTTEAFF. The CDR3 DNA sequence: TGTGCCAGCAGCTCTACTACAGGGACCACTGAAGCTTTCTTT.

This clone is a singleton in its sample. The V call is TRBV19, the J call TRBJ2-1; TRBD2 is a possible D gene (6 bases). V lost 6 bases and J lost 5, with 17 bases in between. Germline lookup yields CDR1 LNHDA and CDR2 SQIVND (reference sequence). This CDR3 is built from 15 residues. CDR3 loop: CASSITGTPNNEQFF. The DNA for the CDR3 is TGTGCCAGTAGCATCACCGGGACTCCAAACAATGAGCAGTTCTTC. Full variable domain (outside the CDR3, taken from reference TRBV19 and TRBJ2-1): DGGITQSPKYLFRKEGQNVTLSCEQNLNHDAMYWYRQDPGQGLRLIYYSQIVNDFQKGDIAEGYSVSREKKESFPLTVTSAQKNPTAFYLCASSITGTPNNEQFFGPGTRLTVL.

This chain connects TRBV7-8 to TRBJ2-7, with TRBD2 matching over 7 bases. The CDR3 contains 15 residues. Germline values: CDR1 SGHVS, CDR2 FQNEAQ. The V and J ends lost 0 bases and 6 bases, in that order; junction bases with no gene match: 8. The CDR3 coding sequence is TGTGCCAGCAGCTTAGCCCAGAGCGGGGCCGTCGAGCAGTACTTC. It is translated as CASSLAQSGAVEQYF.

CDR3 coding DNA: TGCGCCAGCAGCCCTCCTGGGACGGTGGCTTCACCCCTCCACTTT. Residues: CASSPPGTVASPLHF. This chain links TRBV5-1 with TRBJ1-6; possibly TRBD1 for D (5 bases). The germline V gene encodes CDR1 SGHRS and CDR2 YFSETQ. Trimming took 4 bases from V and 9 from J, leaving 17 bases between them. The CDR3 runs to 15 residues.

The genes are TRBV28 and TRBJ1-4; D uncertain. The CDR3 is made up of 15 amino acids. Germline CDR1 MDHEN, CDR2 SYDVKM. V lost 6 bases, J lost 8 bases, and 19 bases lay in between. CDR3 sequence reads: CASRSLEGVMEKLFF. The CDR3 bases are TGTGCCAGCAGAAGTTTAGAGGGAGTGATGGAAAAACTGTTTTTT.

This chain connects TRBV28 to TRBJ1-5, with D unresolved. Trimming removed 6 bases at V and 6 bases at J, with 12 bases between. The CDR3 is made up of 13 amino acids. The germline gives CDR1 MDHEN, CDR2 SYDVKM. The CDR3 spells CASSKQILQPQHF. In DNA, the CDR3 is TGTGCCAGCAGCAAACAGATTCTTCAGCCCCAGCATTTT.